The entry below gives a single T cell receptor (beta chain) sequence along with its context. Per the study methods: Amplifying reference gene primers gave estimates of nucleated cell counts. Sequenced by immunoSEQ multiplex PCR; TCRdb stores in-frame clones only, minus some. V and J calls and clone size come straight from that table; D and trimming were deduced from the DNA. The profile covers 250,000 to 300,000 clones, with around 86% appearing a single time and roughly 2.3% taken by the ten largest. J gave up 8 bases and V 5 bases, and 8 bases lay outside the gene matches. Germline V gene lookup returns CDR1 MNHEY and CDR2 SVGAGI. The CDR3 has 13 amino acids. This sample stems from a study of blood T cell repertoires in COVID-19. On the study more broadly: COVID-19 samples collected from the United States, Italy and Spain covered acute and convalescent phases. Sample material is recorded as cDNA or gDNA derived from T cells, B-cell-depleted T cells, or PBMCs.

V is TRBV6-5 and J is TRBJ1-2; 7 nucleotides align to TRBD1. This TCR was recovered from a middle-aged man with acute or convalescent COVID-19. Input material: peripheral blood. The CDR3 reads CASSITGVGGYTF. CDR3 DNA: TGTGCCAGCAGTATCACAGGGGTTGGGGGCTACACCTTC.